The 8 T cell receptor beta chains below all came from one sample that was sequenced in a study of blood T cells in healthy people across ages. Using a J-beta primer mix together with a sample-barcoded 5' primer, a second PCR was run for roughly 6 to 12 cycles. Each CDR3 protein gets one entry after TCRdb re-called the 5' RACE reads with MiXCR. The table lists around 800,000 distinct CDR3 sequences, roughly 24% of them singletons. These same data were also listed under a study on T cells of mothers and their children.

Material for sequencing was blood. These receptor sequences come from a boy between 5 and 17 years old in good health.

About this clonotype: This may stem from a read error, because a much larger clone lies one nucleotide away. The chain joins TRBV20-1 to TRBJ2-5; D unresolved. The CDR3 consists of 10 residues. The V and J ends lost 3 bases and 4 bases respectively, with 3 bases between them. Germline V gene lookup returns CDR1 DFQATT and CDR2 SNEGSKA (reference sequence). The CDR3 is CSASPETQYF. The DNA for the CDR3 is TGCAGTGCTAGCCCAGAGACCCAGTACTTC.

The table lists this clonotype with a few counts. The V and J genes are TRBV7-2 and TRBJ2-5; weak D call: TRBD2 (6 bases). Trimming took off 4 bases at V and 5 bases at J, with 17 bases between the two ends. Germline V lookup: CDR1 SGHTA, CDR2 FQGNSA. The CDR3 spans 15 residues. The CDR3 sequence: CASSSIWTNRETQYF. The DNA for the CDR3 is TGTGCCAGCAGCTCGATCTGGACTAACCGGGAGACCCAGTACTTC.

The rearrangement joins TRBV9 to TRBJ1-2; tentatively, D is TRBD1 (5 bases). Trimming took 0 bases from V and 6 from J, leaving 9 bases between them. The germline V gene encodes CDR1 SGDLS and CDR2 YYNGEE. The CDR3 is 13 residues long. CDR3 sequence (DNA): TGTGCCAGCAGCGTAGTCCCAGGGAATGGCTACACCTTC. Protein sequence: CASSVVPGNGYTF.

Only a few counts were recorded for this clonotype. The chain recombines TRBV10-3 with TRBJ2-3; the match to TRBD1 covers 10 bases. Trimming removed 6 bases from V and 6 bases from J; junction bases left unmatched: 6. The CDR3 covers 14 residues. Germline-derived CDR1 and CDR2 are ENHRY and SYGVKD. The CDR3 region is CAIRQGQGYDTQYF. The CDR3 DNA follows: TGTGCCATCAGGCAGGGACAGGGGTATGATACGCAGTATTTT.

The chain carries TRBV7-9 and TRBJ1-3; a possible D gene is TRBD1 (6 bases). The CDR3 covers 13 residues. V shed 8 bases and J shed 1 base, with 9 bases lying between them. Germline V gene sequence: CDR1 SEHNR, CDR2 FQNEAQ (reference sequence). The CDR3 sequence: CASLGGSGNTIYF. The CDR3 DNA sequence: TGTGCCAGCCTAGGGGGTTCTGGAAACACCATATATTTT.

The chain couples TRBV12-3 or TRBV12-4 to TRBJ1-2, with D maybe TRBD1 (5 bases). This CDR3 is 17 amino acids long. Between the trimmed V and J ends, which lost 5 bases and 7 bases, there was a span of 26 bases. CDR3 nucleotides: TGTGCCAGCAGTCCGAACCTGGGACCGGGATGGACCGGTGGCTACACCTTC. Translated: CASSPNLGPGWTGGYTF.

The CDR3 spells CSVELDPGGIQYF. In DNA, the CDR3 is TGCAGCGTTGAACTGGACCCCGGGGGCATTCAGTACTTC. The V call is TRBV29-1, the J call TRBJ2-4; D perhaps matches TRBD2 (6 bases). CDR3 length equals 13 residues. Trimming cost V 2 bases and J 9 bases, with 14 bases left between them. CDR1 SQVTM and CDR2 ANQGSEA come from the germline V gene.

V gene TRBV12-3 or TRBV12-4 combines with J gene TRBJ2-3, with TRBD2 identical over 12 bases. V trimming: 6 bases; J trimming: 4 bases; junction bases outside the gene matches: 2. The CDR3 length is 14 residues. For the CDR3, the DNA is TGTGCCAGCAGACCTAGCGGGGGGGCAGATACGCAGTATTTT. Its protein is CASRPSGGADTQYF.